This TCR beta chain came from a study of blood T cell repertoires in COVID-19. Whole-study context: Specimens from acute and convalescent COVID-19 originated in the United States, Italy and Spain.

Unmatched junction bases numbered 3, after V lost 4 bases and J lost 3 bases. Germline assignment: CDR1 ENHRY and CDR2 SYGVKD. CDR3 length: 15 residues. In the study's own analysis: Using reference gene primer amplification, nucleated cell counts were estimated. Here immunoSEQ multiplex PCR was the method, and the copy in TCRdb shows in-frame clones only, minus some. That table is the source of V, J and clone size, and D and trimming were worked out from the DNA. The data contain over 45,000 clones, approximately 90% of them seen just once; the ten biggest clones take up around 30%. The receptor comes from an elderly woman with acute or convalescent COVID-19. Sample: peripheral blood. The chain links TRBV10-3 to TRBJ2-2; TRBD1 matches 9 bases. CDR3 in DNA: TGTGCCATCAGTGGGGACAGGGTTTACACCGGGGAGCTGTTTTTT. Translating gives CAISGDRVYTGELFF.